The clone carrying this TCR beta chain has a handful of counts. Its antigen is not identified. These data belong to a study of T-cell memory formation after mild COVID-19. Study in general: The TCR clusters were mostly specific to one donor. Whole-study findings and limits: Researchers report contracting CD4+ clones mostly in CM and EM, with CD8+ clones in EMRA. The pre-infection memory compartment contained some responding clones, suggesting cross-reactive memory joined.

TCRdb re-analysed the 5' RACE reads in MiXCR, keeping a single row per CDR3 protein. This table holds roughly 610,000 distinct CDR3 sequences, 15% to 20% found once. Sequencing was performed on PBMCs or a T cell subset sorted from them (not recorded which). This sequence was found in an adult woman who had mild COVID-19 (a few samples of this study predate the infection). Cell type and time point are not known.

The chain's CDR3 is CATTQGFDGYTF. The CDR3 nucleotides are TGTGCCACCACTCAGGGTTTTGATGGCTACACCTTC. The rearrangement links TRBV6-2 or TRBV6-3 to TRBJ1-2; weak D call: TRBD1 (5 bases). CDR1 MNHEY and CDR2 SVGEGT come from the germline V gene. This CDR3 is built from 12 residues. Trimming stripped 10 bases from V and 6 bases from J, with 15 bases between.